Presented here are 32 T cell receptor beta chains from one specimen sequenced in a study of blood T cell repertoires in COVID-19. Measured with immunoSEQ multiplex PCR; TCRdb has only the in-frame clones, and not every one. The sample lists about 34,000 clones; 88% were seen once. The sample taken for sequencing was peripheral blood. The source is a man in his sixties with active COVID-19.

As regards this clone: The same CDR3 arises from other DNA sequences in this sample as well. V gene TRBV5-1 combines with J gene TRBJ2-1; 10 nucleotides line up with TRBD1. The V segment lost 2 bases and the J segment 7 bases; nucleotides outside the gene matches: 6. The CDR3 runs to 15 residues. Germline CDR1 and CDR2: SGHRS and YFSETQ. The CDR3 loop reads CASSFVSDRGNEQFF. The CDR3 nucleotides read TGCGCCAGCAGCTTCGTATCGGACAGGGGGAATGAGCAGTTCTTC.

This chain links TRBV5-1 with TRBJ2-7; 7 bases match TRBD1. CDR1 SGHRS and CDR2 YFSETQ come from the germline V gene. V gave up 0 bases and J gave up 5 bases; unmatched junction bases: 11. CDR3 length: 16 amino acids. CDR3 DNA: TGCGCCAGCAGCTTGGTCCCAACAGGGGTGGGTAACGAGCAGTACTTC. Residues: CASSLVPTGVGNEQYF.

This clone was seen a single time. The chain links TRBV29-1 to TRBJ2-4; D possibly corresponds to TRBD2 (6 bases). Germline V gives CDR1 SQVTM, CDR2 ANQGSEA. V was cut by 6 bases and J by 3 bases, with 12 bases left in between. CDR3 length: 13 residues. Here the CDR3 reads CSVVSGNKNIQYF. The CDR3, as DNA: TGCAGCGTGGTTAGCGGAAACAAAAACATTCAGTACTTC.

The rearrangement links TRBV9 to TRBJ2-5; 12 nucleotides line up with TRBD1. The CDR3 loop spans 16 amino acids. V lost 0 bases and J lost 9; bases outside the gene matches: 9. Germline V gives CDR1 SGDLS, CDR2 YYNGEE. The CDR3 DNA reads TGTGCCAGCAGCGTAGAGTGGAGGGGACAGGGGGCGGCCCAGTACTTC. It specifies CASSVEWRGQGAAQYF.

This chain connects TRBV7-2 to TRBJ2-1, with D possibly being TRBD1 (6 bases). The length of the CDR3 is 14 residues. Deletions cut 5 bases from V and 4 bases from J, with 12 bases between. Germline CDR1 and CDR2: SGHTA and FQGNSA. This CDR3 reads CASSLQGGYNEQFF. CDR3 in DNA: TGTGCCAGCAGCCTGCAAGGGGGATACAATGAGCAGTTCTTC.

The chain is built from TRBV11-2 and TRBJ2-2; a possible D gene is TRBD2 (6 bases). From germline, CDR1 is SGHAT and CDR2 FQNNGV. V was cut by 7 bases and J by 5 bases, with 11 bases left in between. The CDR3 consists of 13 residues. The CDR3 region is CASTLAATGELFF. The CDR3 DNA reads TGTGCCAGCACTTTAGCGGCGACCGGGGAGCTGTTTTTT.

CDR3 DNA: TGTGCCAGCAGTAAGACAGGTGAAAAACTGTTTTTT. This sequence encodes CASSKTGEKLFF. The chain has TRBV7-9 and TRBJ1-4; D is possibly TRBD1 (6 bases). Germline V lookup: CDR1 SEHNR, CDR2 FQNEAQ (reference sequence). The germline V and J ends were trimmed by 6 bases and 7 bases, with 9 bases remaining between them. The CDR3 is made up of 12 amino acids. Full variable domain (remainder filled in from reference TRBV7-9 and TRBJ1-4): DTGVSQNPRHKITKRGQNVTFRCDPISEHNRLYWYRQTLGQGPEFLTYFQNEAQLEKSRLLSDRFSAERPKGSFSTLEIQRTEQGDSAMYLCASSKTGEKLFFGSGTQLSVL.

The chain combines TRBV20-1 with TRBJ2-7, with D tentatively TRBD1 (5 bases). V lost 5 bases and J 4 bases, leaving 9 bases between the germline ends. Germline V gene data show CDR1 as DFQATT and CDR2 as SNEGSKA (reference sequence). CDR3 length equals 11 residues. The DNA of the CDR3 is TGCAGTGCTCAGGGTTCGTACGAGCAGTACTTC. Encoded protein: CSAQGSYEQYF.

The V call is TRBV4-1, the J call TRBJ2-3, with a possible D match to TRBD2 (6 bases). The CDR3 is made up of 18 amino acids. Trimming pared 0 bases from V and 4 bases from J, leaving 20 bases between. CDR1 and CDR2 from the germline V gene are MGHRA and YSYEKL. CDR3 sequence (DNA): TGCGCCAGCAGCCAAGACCCGCATCAGCGGGCCTTCTCAGATACGCAGTATTTT. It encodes CASSQDPHQRAFSDTQYF.

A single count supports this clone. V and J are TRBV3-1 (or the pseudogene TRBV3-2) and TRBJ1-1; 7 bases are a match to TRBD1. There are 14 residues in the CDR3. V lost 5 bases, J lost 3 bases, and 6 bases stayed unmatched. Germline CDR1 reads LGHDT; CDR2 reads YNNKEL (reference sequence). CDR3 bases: TGTGCCAGCAGCAACAGGGGACAAGACACTGAAGCTTTCTTT. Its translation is CASSNRGQDTEAFF.

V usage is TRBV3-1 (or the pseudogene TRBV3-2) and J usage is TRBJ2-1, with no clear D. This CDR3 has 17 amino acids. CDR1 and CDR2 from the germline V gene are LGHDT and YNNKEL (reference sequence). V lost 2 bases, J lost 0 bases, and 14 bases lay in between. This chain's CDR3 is CASSQSLSVHSYNEQFF. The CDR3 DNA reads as TGTGCCAGCAGCCAATCCCTGAGCGTCCACTCCTACAATGAGCAGTTCTTC.

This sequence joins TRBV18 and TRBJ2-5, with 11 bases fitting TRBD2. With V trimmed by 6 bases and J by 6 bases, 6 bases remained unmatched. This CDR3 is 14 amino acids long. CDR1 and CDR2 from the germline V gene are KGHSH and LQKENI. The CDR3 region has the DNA TGTGCCAGCTCGCAAGGGACTAGCGGACAGACCCAGTACTTC. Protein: CASSQGTSGQTQYF.

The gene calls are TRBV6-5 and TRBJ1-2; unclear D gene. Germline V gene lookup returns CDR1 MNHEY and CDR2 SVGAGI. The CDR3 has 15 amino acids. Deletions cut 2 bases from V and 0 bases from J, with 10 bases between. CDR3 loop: CASSYTSGANYGYTF. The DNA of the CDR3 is TGTGCCAGCAGTTACACTTCCGGAGCTAACTATGGCTACACCTTC.

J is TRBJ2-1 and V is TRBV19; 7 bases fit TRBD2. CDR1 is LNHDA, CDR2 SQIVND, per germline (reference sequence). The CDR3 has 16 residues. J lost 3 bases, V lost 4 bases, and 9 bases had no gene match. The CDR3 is CASSTEWAGDYNEQFF. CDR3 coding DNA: TGTGCCAGTAGTACCGAATGGGCGGGAGACTACAATGAGCAGTTCTTC.

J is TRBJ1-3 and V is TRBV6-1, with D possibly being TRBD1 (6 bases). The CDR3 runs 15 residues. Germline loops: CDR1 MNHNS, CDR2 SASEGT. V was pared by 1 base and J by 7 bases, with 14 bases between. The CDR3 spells CASSEVTGKSNTIYF. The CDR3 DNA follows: TGTGCCAGCAGTGAAGTAACAGGGAAGAGCAACACCATATATTTT.

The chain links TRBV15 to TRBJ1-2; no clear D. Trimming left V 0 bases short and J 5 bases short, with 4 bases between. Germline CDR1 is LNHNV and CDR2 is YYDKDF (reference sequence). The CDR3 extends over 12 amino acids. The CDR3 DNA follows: TGTGCCACCAGCAGAGACAGTTATGGCTACACCTTC. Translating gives CATSRDSYGYTF.

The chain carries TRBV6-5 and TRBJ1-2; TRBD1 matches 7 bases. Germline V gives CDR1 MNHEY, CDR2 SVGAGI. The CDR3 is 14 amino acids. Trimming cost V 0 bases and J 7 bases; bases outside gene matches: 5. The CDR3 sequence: CASSYSRQGGGYTF. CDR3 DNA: TGTGCCAGCAGTTACTCGAGACAGGGCGGTGGCTACACCTTC.

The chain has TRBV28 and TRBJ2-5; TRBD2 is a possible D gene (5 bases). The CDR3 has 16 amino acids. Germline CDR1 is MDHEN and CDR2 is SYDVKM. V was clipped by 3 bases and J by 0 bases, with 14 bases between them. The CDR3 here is CASSFRGLADQETQYF. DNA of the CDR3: TGTGCCAGCAGTTTCCGAGGGCTAGCCGACCAAGAGACCCAGTACTTC. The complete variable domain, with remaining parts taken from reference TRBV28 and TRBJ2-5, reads DVKVTQSSRYLVKRTGEKVFLECVQDMDHENMFWYRQDPGLGLRLIYFSYDVKMKEKGDIPEGYSVSREKKERFSLILESASTNQTSMYLCASSFRGLADQETQYFGPGTRLLVL.

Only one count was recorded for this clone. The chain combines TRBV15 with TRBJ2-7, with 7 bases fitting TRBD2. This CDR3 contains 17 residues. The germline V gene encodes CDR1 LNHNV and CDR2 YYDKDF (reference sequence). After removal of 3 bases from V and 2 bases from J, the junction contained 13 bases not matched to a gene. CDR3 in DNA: TGTGCCACCAGCAGGGGGGTAGCGGGTAACCCTGCCTACGAGCAGTACTTC. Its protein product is CATSRGVAGNPAYEQYF.

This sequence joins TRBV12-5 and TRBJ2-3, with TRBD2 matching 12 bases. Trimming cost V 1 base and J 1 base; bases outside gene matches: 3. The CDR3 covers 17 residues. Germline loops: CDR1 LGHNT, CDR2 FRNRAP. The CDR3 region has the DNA TGTGCTAGTGGTTTGGCGCTAGCGGGAGGGGGCACAGATACGCAGTATTTT. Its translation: CASGLALAGGGTDTQYF.

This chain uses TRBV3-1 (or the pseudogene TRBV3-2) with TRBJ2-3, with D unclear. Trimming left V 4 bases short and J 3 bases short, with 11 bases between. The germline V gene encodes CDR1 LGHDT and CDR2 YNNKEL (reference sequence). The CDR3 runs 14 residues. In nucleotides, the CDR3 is TGTGCCAGCAGCCCAGACACGAGTACAGATACGCAGTATTTT. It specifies CASSPDTSTDTQYF.

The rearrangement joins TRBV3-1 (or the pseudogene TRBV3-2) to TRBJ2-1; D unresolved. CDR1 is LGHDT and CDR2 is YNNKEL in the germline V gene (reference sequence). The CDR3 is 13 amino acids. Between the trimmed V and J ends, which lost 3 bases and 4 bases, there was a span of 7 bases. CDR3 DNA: TGTGCCAGCAGCCAGGAGATATACAATGAGCAGTTCTTC. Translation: CASSQEIYNEQFF.

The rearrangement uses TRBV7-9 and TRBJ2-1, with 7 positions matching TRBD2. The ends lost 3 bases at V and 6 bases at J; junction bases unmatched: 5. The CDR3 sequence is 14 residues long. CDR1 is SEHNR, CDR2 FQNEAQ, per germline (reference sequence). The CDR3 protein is CASSFLSGGNEQFF. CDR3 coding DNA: TGTGCCAGCAGCTTCCTTTCGGGGGGCAATGAGCAGTTCTTC.

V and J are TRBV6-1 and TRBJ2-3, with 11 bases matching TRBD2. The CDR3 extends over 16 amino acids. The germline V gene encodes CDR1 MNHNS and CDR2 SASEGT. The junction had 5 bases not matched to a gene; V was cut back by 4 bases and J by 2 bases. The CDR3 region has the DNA TGTGCCAGCAGTGCTAGCGGGGGGCCCTCCACAGATACGCAGTATTTT. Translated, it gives CASSASGGPSTDTQYF.

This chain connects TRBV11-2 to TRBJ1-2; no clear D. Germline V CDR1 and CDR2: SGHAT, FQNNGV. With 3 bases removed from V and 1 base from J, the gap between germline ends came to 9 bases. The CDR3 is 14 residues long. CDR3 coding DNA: TGTGCCAGCAGCTTTGTCAGTCGTAACTATGGCTACACCTTC. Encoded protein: CASSFVSRNYGYTF.

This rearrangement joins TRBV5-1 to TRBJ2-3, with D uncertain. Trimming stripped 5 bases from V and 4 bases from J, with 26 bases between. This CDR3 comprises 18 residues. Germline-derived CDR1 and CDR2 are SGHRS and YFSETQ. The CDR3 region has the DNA TGCGCCAGCAGGCCTATACTCTTAGACGAAACAAGCGCAGATACGCAGTATTTT. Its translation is CASRPILLDETSADTQYF.

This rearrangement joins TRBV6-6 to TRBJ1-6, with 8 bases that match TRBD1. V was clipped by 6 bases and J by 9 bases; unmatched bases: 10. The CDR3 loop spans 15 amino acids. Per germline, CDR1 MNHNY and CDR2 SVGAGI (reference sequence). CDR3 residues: CASSYPDRGRSPLHF. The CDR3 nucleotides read TGTGCCAGCAGCTACCCCGACAGGGGACGTTCACCCCTCCACTTT.

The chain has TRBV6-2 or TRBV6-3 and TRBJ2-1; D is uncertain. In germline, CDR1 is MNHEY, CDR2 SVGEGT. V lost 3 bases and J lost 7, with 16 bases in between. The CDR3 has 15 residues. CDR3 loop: CASSYSRPSWNEQFF. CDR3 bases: TGTGCCAGCAGTTATAGTCGTCCTAGTTGGAATGAGCAGTTCTTC.

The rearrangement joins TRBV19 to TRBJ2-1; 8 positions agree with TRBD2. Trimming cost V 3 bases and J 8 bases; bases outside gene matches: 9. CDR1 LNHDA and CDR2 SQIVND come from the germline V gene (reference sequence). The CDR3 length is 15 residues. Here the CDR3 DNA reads TGTGCCAGTAGTATCTCCGGGAGGGCCGGCGATGAGCAGTTCTTC. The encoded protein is CASSISGRAGDEQFF.

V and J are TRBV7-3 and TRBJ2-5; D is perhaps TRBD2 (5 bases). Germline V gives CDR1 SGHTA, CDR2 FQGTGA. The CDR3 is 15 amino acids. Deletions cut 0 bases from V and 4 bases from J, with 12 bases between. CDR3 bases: TGTGCCAGCAGCTTAACCCCAGGCGGGCGAGAGACCCAGTACTTC. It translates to CASSLTPGGRETQYF.

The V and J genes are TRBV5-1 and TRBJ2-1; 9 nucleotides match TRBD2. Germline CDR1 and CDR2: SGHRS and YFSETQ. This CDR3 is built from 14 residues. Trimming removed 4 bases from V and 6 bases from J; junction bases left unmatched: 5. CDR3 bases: TGCGCCAGCAGCCCCGGGACTAGCAGCAATGAGCAGTTCTTC. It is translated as CASSPGTSSNEQFF.

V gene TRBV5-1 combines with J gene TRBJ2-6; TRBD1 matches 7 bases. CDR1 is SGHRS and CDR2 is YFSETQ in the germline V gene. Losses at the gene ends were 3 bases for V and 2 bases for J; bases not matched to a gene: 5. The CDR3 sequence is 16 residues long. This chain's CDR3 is CASSSEGAPGANVLTF. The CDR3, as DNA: TGCGCCAGCAGCTCCGAGGGGGCCCCTGGGGCCAACGTCCTGACTTTC.